The T cell receptor beta chain under discussion was sequenced for a study of siplizumab effects on memory and regulatory T cells. Study-wide points: Roughly 80-95% of dividing CD4+ or CD8+ clones were without an attributable naive or memory phenotype. Unstimulated naive T cells seemed to show more diversity than memory cells did, and they also seemed to be among the major contributors to the alloresponse.

Profiling relied on immunoSEQ multiplex PCR, and the TCRdb table lists in-frame clones only, not all of them. Among about 57,000 clones listed, approximately 87% were seen once. As to this clone: What it recognizes is unknown.

The CDR3 contains 17 residues. V shed 4 bases, J shed 4 bases, and the junction held 5 bases outside the gene matches. Germline V gene lookup returns CDR1 ENHRY and CDR2 SYGVKD. V gene TRBV10-3 combines with J gene TRBJ2-2; 14 nucleotides align to TRBD2. This sequence was found in a human donor in good health. Sequencing input: memory CD4+ T cells sorted from blood. The CDR3 spells CAISGLAGGPSTGELFF. DNA for the CDR3: TGTGCCATCAGTGGACTAGCGGGAGGGCCGAGCACCGGGGAGCTGTTTTTT.